This TCR beta chain was found in a study of OX40 agonist ivuxolimab in advanced cancers. For the study at large: An anti-OX40 (CD134) antibody with agonistic activity, ivuxolimab, was administered to patients.

Study-level results: Compared with others, partial responders at 0.1-3.0 mg/kg displayed clonal expansion among the lowest.

Details on this clone: Its antigen is still unknown.

Trimming pared 5 bases from V and 0 bases from J, leaving 15 bases between. Germline CDR1 reads SGHRS; CDR2 reads YFSETQ. The CDR3 has 15 residues. The protocol was immunoSEQ multiplex PCR, while the TCRdb copy is restricted to in-frame clones and leaves out a portion. The sample shows 25,000 or so clones, over 80% of them seen only once. Sequencing was performed on CD4+ or CD8+ T cells sorted from blood, taken in a trial of the OX40 agonist ivuxolimab. This TCR came from an adult with an advanced solid tumor such as melanoma, head and neck, liver or kidney cancer. This rearrangement joins TRBV5-1 to TRBJ2-7, with D unclear. The CDR3 loop reads CASSRARRTSYEQYF. CDR3 in DNA: TGCGCCAGCAGTCGCGCTCGACGGACCTCCTACGAGCAGTACTTC.